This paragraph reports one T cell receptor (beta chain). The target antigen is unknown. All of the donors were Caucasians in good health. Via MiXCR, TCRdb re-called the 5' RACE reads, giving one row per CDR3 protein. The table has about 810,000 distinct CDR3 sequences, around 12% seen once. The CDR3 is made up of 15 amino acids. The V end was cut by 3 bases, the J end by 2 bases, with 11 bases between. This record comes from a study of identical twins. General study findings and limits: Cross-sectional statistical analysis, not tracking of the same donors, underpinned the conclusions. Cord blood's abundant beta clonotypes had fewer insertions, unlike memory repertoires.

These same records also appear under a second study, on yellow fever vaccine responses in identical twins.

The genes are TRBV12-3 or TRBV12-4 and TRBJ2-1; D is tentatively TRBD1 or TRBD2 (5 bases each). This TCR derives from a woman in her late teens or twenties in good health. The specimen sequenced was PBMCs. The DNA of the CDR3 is TGTGCCAGCAGTTTCCGGGACGAAGCCTACAATGAGCAGTTCTTC. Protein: CASSFRDEAYNEQFF.